The rows below give T cell receptor beta chains drawn from one sample of a study of vaccination and CD4 T cells after COVID-19. TCRdb redid the calling of the PCR reads with MiXCR, one entry per CDR3 protein. Among 8,700 or so distinct CDR3 sequences listed, about 70% were seen once. These receptors have no known antigen. The input for sequencing was CD4+ T cells from blood, cultured in vitro, taken before SARS-CoV-2 vaccination. The receptor set was obtained from a human donor who had recovered from COVID-19. CDR3s include the opening cysteine and the closing phenylalanine or tryptophan. The D gene is left open where the match is weak. Expanded clones are given a class, and other clones once, few, many or no size at all.

>TRBV20-1|few|.|TRBJ2-5
TGCAGTGCTGTTGTGGAGACCCAGTACTTC
CSAVVETQYF
>TRBV6-5|.|.|TRBJ1-3
TGTGCCAGCAGTTACTTCCGCTCGGCGAACTCTGGAAACACCATATATTTT
CASSYFRSANSGNTIYF
>TRBV6-1|.|.|TRBJ1-1
TGTGCCAGCAGTGAAGCCTTATCGGGGTTTGCTTTCTTT
CASSEALSGFAFF
>TRBV28|few|TRBD1|TRBJ2-7
TGTGCCAGCAGCCGACAGGGGTCCTACGAGCAGTACTTC
CASSRQGSYEQYF
>TRBV20-1|.|TRBD1|TRBJ2-5
TGCAGTGCTAGAGGGGACAGGGGGCGGGAAGAGACCCAGTACTTC
CSARGDRGREETQYF
>TRBV6-5|.|TRBD2|TRBJ2-7
TGTGCCAGCAGTTACATTCGGGGAGGGATGCAGTACTTC
CASSYIRGGMQYF
>TRBV7-2|.|.|TRBJ1-5
TGTGCCAGCGGCGCACGCTTGCAGCCCCAGCATTTT
CASGARLQPQHF
>TRBV27|.|TRBD1|TRBJ2-3
TGTGCCAGCAGTTTGGGACAGGAATCCGCGCAGTATTTT
CASSLGQESAQYF
>TRBV27|.|.|TRBJ2-3
TGTACCAGCAGGGGGAGGGGTGGGCCCTCAGATACGCAGTATTTT
CTSRGRGGPSDTQYF
>TRBV6-1|.|.|TRBJ2-7
TGTGCCAGCAGCGACAGCGTAATTACCTACGAGCAGTACTTC
CASSDSVITYEQYF
>TRBV28|.|.|TRBJ2-2
TGTGCCAGCAGTTCATATGGGGGGTTCACCGGGGAGCTGTTTTTT
CASSSYGGFTGELFF
>TRBV2|.|.|TRBJ1-5
TGTGCCAGCAGTTCAGATAGCAATCAGCCCCAGCATTTT
CASSSDSNQPQHF
>TRBV6-1|.|.|TRBJ2-6
TGTGCCAGCAATCCCAGGGACTCTGGGGCCAACGTCCTGACTTTC
CASNPRDSGANVLTF
>TRBV20-1|few|TRBD2|TRBJ2-1
TGCAGTGCTAGGCTAGCGGGAGGGCCTTTGGGATCCTACAATGAGCAGTTCTTC
CSARLAGGPLGSYNEQFF
>TRBV11-2|.|.|TRBJ2-1
TGTGCCAGCAGCCCCCGAACGAATGAGCAGTTCTTC
CASSPRTNEQFF
>TRBV4-2|.|.|TRBJ2-3
TGTGCCAGCAGCCAAGAAGGGCGGGATTCCACAGATACGCAGTATTTT
CASSQEGRDSTDTQYF
>TRBV20-1|.|TRBD2|TRBJ2-1
TGCAGTGCTAGAGCCCCGACTAGCGGGAGTGAGCAGTTCTTC
CSARAPTSGSEQFF
>TRBV19|once|TRBD1|TRBJ1-5
TGTGCCAGTACCTCAAACAGGGGAAAAGGCAATCAGCCCCAGCATTTT
CASTSNRGKGNQPQHF
>TRBV19|once|TRBD1|TRBJ2-5
TGTGCCAGTAGTCGACAGGGCTGGGAGACCCAGTACTTC
CASSRQGWETQYF
>TRBV9|.|TRBD1|TRBJ2-3
TGTGCCAGCAGCGTAACAACCTCCGGGACAGGGGATTTTCCCCTAAGCACAGATACGCAGTATTTT
CASSVTTSGTGDFPLSTDTQYF